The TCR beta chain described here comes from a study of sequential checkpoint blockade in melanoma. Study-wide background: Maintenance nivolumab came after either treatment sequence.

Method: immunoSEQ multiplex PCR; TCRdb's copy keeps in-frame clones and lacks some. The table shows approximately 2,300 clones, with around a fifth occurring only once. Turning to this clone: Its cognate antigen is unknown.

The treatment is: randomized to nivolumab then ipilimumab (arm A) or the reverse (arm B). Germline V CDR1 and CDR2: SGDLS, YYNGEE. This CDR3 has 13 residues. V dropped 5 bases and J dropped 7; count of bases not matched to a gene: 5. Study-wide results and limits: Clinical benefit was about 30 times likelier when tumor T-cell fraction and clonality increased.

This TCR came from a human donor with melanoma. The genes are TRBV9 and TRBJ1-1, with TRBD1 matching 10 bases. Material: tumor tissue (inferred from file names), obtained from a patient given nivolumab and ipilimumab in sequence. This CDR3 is CASSGTGVVEAFF. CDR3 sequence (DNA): TGTGCCAGCAGTGGGACAGGGGTGGTTGAAGCTTTCTTT.